The 29 T cell receptor beta chains reported below all come from one sample, sequenced in a study of molecular identifiers for immune sequencing clone quantification (dated 2018 in TCRdb). Library preparation was by PCR. Sequenced on a NextSeq 500. TCRdb reprocessing: public reads trimmed at Q25 with fastp, clones called with MiXCR, in-frame beta chains kept. Entries that share a CDR3 protein sequence are merged under the most common genes and DNA. This sample gives under 350,000 distinct CDR3 sequences in total; about 23% of them show up just once. 0.65% to 0.75% of the sample is taken by the ten largest. Material: naive CD8+ T cells from blood, with Jurkat cell RNA spiked in. This specimen's cell subset or site label, per the study, means: FACS-sorted CD8+CD4-CCR7+CD45RA+ naive T cells. These receptors were taken from a human donor in good health. Some libraries in this study had Jurkat cell RNA spiked in.

Regarding this clonotype: This may arise from a read error, as a much more abundant clone is one base away. The CDR3 does not close with the conserved phenylalanine or tryptophan, likely indicating a read error. The V and J genes are TRBV7-2 and TRBJ2-3; TRBD1 is a possible D gene (5 bases). Trimming took 5 bases from V and 4 from J, leaving 13 bases between them. The germline gives CDR1 SGHTA, CDR2 FQGNSA. CDR3 length: 14 amino acids. CDR3 residues: CASSKGHGADTQYV. DNA for the CDR3: TGTGCCAGCAGCAAAGGACATGGTGCAGATACGCAGTATGTT.

This clonotype has a count of ten or more. This sequence joins TRBV19 and TRBJ2-1; D is undetermined. The CDR3 extends over 13 amino acids. Germline V CDR1 and CDR2: LNHDA, SQIVND (reference sequence). The V end was cut by 5 bases, the J end by 0 bases, with 5 bases between. In nucleotides, the CDR3 is TGTGCCAGTAGTGGAAGCTCCTACAATGAGCAGTTCTTC. Encoded protein: CASSGSSYNEQFF.

The rearrangement links TRBV4-3 to TRBJ1-2; D remains ambiguous. Germline V gene lookup returns CDR1 LGHNA and CDR2 YSLEER. Trimming removed 0 bases at V and 2 bases at J, with 13 bases between. The CDR3 loop spans 16 amino acids. CDR3 residues: CASSQDLSGVNYGYTF. In DNA, the CDR3 is TGCGCCAGCAGCCAAGATTTGTCAGGAGTGAACTATGGCTACACCTTC.

Points on this clonotype: This could be a read error, since a much larger clone is one nucleotide away. V and J are TRBV12-3 or TRBV12-4 and TRBJ1-4, with TRBD1 as a possible D gene (5 bases). V lost 3 bases and J lost 13, with 21 bases in between. This CDR3 contains 15 residues. CDR3 in amino acids: CASSFEGLGIERLFF. CDR3 DNA sequence: TGTGCCAGCAGTTTCGAGGGACTGGGCATCGAGCGACTGTTTTTT.

This clonotype turned up a few times. The V gene is TRBV9, the J gene TRBJ2-7; D perhaps matches TRBD1 (6 bases). The germline V gene encodes CDR1 SGDLS and CDR2 YYNGEE. The ends were cut back, 0 bases at V and 3 bases at J, with 13 bases in the middle. CDR3 length equals 15 residues. The CDR3 spells CASSVAAGDLYEQYF. The CDR3 coding sequence is TGTGCCAGCAGCGTAGCGGCAGGGGACCTCTACGAGCAGTACTTC.

This clonotype was recorded at least ten times. DNA of the CDR3: TGTGCCACCAGTGACCCGAACAGTGCTAGCACAGATACGCAGTATTTT. Amino acid sequence: CATSDPNSASTDTQYF. The chain joins TRBV24-1 to TRBJ2-3; D unclear. Germline CDR1 and CDR2: KGHDR and SFDVKD. V was clipped by 4 bases and J by 0 bases, with 13 bases between them. The length of the CDR3 is 16 residues.

This rearrangement joins TRBV19 to TRBJ1-2, with D maybe TRBD1 (6 bases). The V gene's germline CDR1 is LNHDA and CDR2 SQIVND (reference sequence). The CDR3 has 12 amino acids. Trimming pared 6 bases from V and 11 bases from J, leaving 16 bases between. The CDR3 sequence is CASRSGTQAYTF. The CDR3 DNA follows: TGTGCCAGTAGGTCGGGGACACAGGCATACACCTTC.

J is TRBJ2-7 and V is TRBV6-2 or TRBV6-3, with D tentatively TRBD1 or TRBD2 (5 bases each). V was shortened by 0 bases and J by 7 bases, with 10 bases between the two germline ends. Germline assignment: CDR1 MNHEY and CDR2 SVGEGT. CDR3 size: 13 residues. The CDR3 here is CASSYSRGREQYF. DNA of the CDR3: TGTGCCAGCAGTTACTCGAGGGGCAGAGAGCAGTACTTC.

In its sample, this clonotype was seen a few times. The CDR3 region is CASSGDRVEQYF. The CDR3, as DNA: TGTGCCAGCAGCGGAGACAGGGTCGAGCAGTACTTC. This rearrangement joins TRBV5-8 to TRBJ2-7; TRBD1 agrees at 7 bases. The CDR3 is made up of 12 amino acids. The germline CDR1 and CDR2 sequences are SGHTS and YDEGEE. The ends lost 4 bases at V and 6 bases at J; junction bases unmatched: 4.

V and J are TRBV19 and TRBJ2-3, with TRBD2 matching over 14 bases. From germline, CDR1 is LNHDA and CDR2 SQIVND (reference sequence). The CDR3 is made up of 17 amino acids. Trimming removed 3 bases from V and 5 bases from J; junction bases left unmatched: 7. CDR3 in amino acids: CASSMDGLAGGIDTQYF. CDR3 in DNA: TGTGCCAGTAGTATGGACGGACTAGCGGGAGGAATAGATACGCAGTATTTT. The full variable domain, with the rest looked up from reference TRBV19 and TRBJ2-3, is DGGITQSPKYLFRKEGQNVTLSCEQNLNHDAMYWYRQDPGQGLRLIYYSQIVNDFQKGDIAEGYSVSREKKESFPLTVTSAQKNPTAFYLCASSMDGLAGGIDTQYFGPGTRLTVL.

This chain links TRBV13 with TRBJ2-5; D is unresolved. Trimming shortened V by 8 bases and J by 2 bases, and 15 bases separated the two germline ends. Germline CDR1 and CDR2: PRHDT and FYEKMQ (reference sequence). This CDR3 contains 14 residues. The CDR3 here is CASGPRGAQETQYF. In DNA form, the CDR3 reads TGTGCCAGCGGACCCCGTGGAGCTCAAGAGACCCAGTACTTC.

This clonotype was observed a few times. A much larger clone is a single base away; this may be a read error. DNA for the CDR3: TGTGCCAGCAGTTACAGCGACCTAGCCAAAAGCATTCAGTACTTC. Translation: CASSYSDLAKSIQYF. The V gene is TRBV6-5, the J gene TRBJ2-4, with D possibly being TRBD2 (5 bases). The CDR3 runs to 15 residues. The germline gives CDR1 MNHEY, CDR2 SVGAGI.

This clonotype was counted ten times or more. The V gene is TRBV12-3 or TRBV12-4, the J gene TRBJ2-7, with D hard to call. The CDR3 extends over 13 amino acids. Trimming took off 6 bases at V and 3 bases at J, with 12 bases between the two ends. The CDR3 protein is CASSPSRVYEQYF. CDR3 DNA: TGTGCCAGCAGCCCATCCCGGGTCTACGAGCAGTACTTC.

The V gene is TRBV4-3, the J gene TRBJ2-3, with 12 bases aligning to TRBD2. CDR3 length: 18 amino acids. CDR1 is LGHNA and CDR2 is YSLEER in the germline V gene. Unmatched junction bases numbered 14, after V lost 4 bases and J lost 6 bases. CDR3 nucleotide sequence: TGCGCCAGCAGCCGAATGACTAGACTAGCGGGAGATAGGGATACGCAGTATTTT. Its translation: CASSRMTRLAGDRDTQYF.

This clonotype was detected a few times. This chain joins TRBV20-1 and TRBJ2-3, with D unresolved. Trimming pared 3 bases from V and 6 bases from J, leaving 7 bases between. Germline CDR1 DFQATT, CDR2 SNEGSKA (reference sequence). The CDR3 covers 11 residues. The CDR3 DNA follows: TGCAGTGCTAGCTCCGGGGATACGCAGTATTTT. Protein: CSASSGDTQYF.

At least ten counts were recorded for this clonotype. The chain links TRBV19 to TRBJ2-3, with TRBD2 as a possible D gene (5 bases). This CDR3 contains 14 residues. Germline V gives CDR1 LNHDA, CDR2 SQIVND (reference sequence). Trimming stripped 3 bases from V and 4 bases from J, with 11 bases between. CDR3 protein: CASSIRRPADTQYF. The DNA for the CDR3 is TGTGCCAGTAGTATTCGGAGGCCCGCAGATACGCAGTATTTT.

This clonotype was found many times. The chain combines TRBV7-2 with TRBJ2-3, with 9 nucleotides matching TRBD2. Germline V lookup: CDR1 SGHTA, CDR2 FQGNSA. V was pared by 2 bases and J by 4 bases, with 13 bases of the junction left unmatched. This CDR3 comprises 18 residues. The DNA of the CDR3 is TGTGCCAGCAGCTTATTCCCCCAGCGGGAGGTCGTCCCAGATACGCAGTATTTT. Its translation: CASSLFPQREVVPDTQYF.

This clonotype has more than one count but fewer than ten. The gene calls are TRBV7-9 and TRBJ2-5; TRBD2 matches 13 bases. This CDR3 comprises 17 residues. The ends lost 5 bases at V and 1 base at J; junction bases unmatched: 7. Germline loops: CDR1 SEHNR, CDR2 FQNEAQ (reference sequence). The CDR3 DNA follows: TGTGCCAGCAGCGCCCCGGGACTAGCGGGGACCCAAGAGACCCAGTACTTC. This sequence encodes CASSAPGLAGTQETQYF.

V usage is TRBV27 and J usage is TRBJ2-6; D is unclear. The germline gives CDR1 MNHEY, CDR2 SMNVEV (reference sequence). The CDR3 consists of 19 residues. The V gene lost 2 bases and the J gene lost 1 base, with 18 bases spanning the gap. CDR3 sequence reads: CASSLAVVIGESGANVLTF. The DNA for the CDR3 is TGTGCCAGCAGTTTAGCGGTTGTAATTGGTGAGTCTGGGGCCAACGTCCTGACTTTC.

This chain links TRBV4-2 with TRBJ2-1; possibly TRBD2 for D (5 bases). This CDR3 spans 16 amino acids. CDR1 and CDR2 from the germline V gene are LGHNA and YNFKEQ. Trimming shortened V by 3 bases and J by 1 base, and 13 bases separated the two germline ends. CDR3 nucleotide sequence: TGTGCCAGCAGCCATTACTATACTAGATCCTACAATGAGCAGTTCTTC. Its translation: CASSHYYTRSYNEQFF.

This clonotype was found a few times. CDR3 region: CSGGQLSFAIRYGYTF. In DNA form, the CDR3 reads TGCAGTGGAGGACAGTTAAGTTTCGCTATACGGTATGGCTACACCTTC. The chain couples TRBV20-1 to TRBJ1-2; D is perhaps TRBD1 (6 bases). Deletions cut 7 bases from V and 5 bases from J, with 26 bases between. Germline lookup yields CDR1 DFQATT and CDR2 SNEGSKA (reference sequence). The CDR3 contains 16 residues.

This rearrangement joins TRBV19 to TRBJ1-2; D call uncertain. This CDR3 contains 16 residues. The V gene's germline CDR1 is LNHDA and CDR2 SQIVND (reference sequence). V shed 5 bases and J shed 5 bases, with 21 bases lying between them. The chain's CDR3 is CASSVGRRGKNYGYTF. The CDR3 bases are TGTGCCAGTAGTGTTGGCAGGCGAGGAAAAAATTATGGCTACACCTTC. Based on the CDR3 plus reference TRBV19 and TRBJ1-2, the full variable domain is DGGITQSPKYLFRKEGQNVTLSCEQNLNHDAMYWYRQDPGQGLRLIYYSQIVNDFQKGDIAEGYSVSREKKESFPLTVTSAQKNPTAFYLCASSVGRRGKNYGYTFGSGTRLTVV.

The V and J genes are TRBV28 and TRBJ2-3, with TRBD1 as a possible D gene (6 bases). Trimming pared 2 bases from V and 8 bases from J, leaving 14 bases between. Germline V gene sequence: CDR1 MDHEN, CDR2 SYDVKM. CDR3 length: 14 amino acids. CDR3 protein: CASSLAGETGTQYF. The CDR3 region has the DNA TGTGCCAGCAGTTTAGCAGGGGAAACGGGTACGCAGTATTTT.

Many counts were recorded for this clonotype. This sequence joins TRBV29-1 and TRBJ1-2; a weak D match, TRBD1 (5 bases). From germline, CDR1 is SQVTM and CDR2 ANQGSEA. Trimming took 2 bases from V and 3 from J, leaving 10 bases between them. CDR3 length equals 13 residues. Here the CDR3 reads CSVEPGTHYGYTF. The CDR3 nucleotides are TGCAGCGTTGAACCGGGGACGCACTATGGCTACACCTTC. Looking up the rest from reference TRBV29-1 and TRBJ1-2 gives the full variable domain: SAVISQKPSRDICQRGTSLTIQCQVDSQVTMMFWYRQQPGQSLTLIATANQGSEATYESGFVIDKFPISRPNLTFSTLTVSNMSPEDSSIYLCSVEPGTHYGYTFGSGTRLTVV.

The sample holds a few counts of this clonotype. The rearrangement links TRBV15 to TRBJ2-2, with TRBD1 as a possible D gene (5 bases). With 2 bases removed from V and 7 bases from J, the gap between germline ends came to 8 bases. The CDR3 loop spans 13 amino acids. Looked up from germline, CDR1 is LNHNV and CDR2 is YYDKDF (reference sequence). The CDR3 bases are TGTGCCACCAGCAGATTAGGGGACGGGGAGCTGTTTTTT. It specifies CATSRLGDGELFF. Variable domain in full (rest from reference TRBV15 and TRBJ2-2): DAMVIQNPRYQVTQFGKPVTLSCSQTLNHNVMYWYQQKSSQAPKLLFHYYDKDFNNEADTPDNFQSRRPNTSFCFLDIRSPGLGDTAMYLCATSRLGDGELFFGEGSRLTVL.

This clonotype was seen only a few times. The chain couples TRBV20-1 to TRBJ2-3, with 12 bases matching TRBD1. The CDR3 spans 15 residues. The V gene's germline CDR1 is DFQATT and CDR2 SNEGSKA (reference sequence). V lost 0 bases, J lost 5 bases, and 3 bases stayed unmatched. In nucleotides, the CDR3 is TGCAGTGCTAGAGAGGGACAGGGGGCTGGAGATACGCAGTATTTT. It translates to CSAREGQGAGDTQYF.

The J gene is TRBJ2-5, the V gene TRBV7-9; D gene ambiguous. This CDR3 comprises 13 residues. The V gene lost 4 bases and the J gene lost 2 bases, with 8 bases spanning the gap. Germline CDR1 reads SEHNR; CDR2 reads FQNEAQ (reference sequence). CDR3 in amino acids: CASSSRPQETQYF. CDR3 DNA sequence: TGTGCCAGCAGCTCGAGACCACAAGAGACCCAGTACTTC.

This clonotype was recorded a few times. This chain joins TRBV24-1 and TRBJ2-3; D perhaps matches TRBD1 (6 bases). Looked up from germline, CDR1 is KGHDR and CDR2 is SFDVKD. V lost 1 base and J lost 9, with 22 bases in between. CDR3 size: 17 residues. The CDR3 nucleotides read TGTGCCACCAGTGATTTTAAGGACAGTCGGATCTTGGAGACGCAGTATTTT. It specifies CATSDFKDSRILETQYF.

This clonotype was counted a few times. This sequence joins TRBV2 and TRBJ1-4; D might be TRBD1 (6 bases). Germline CDR1 SNHLY, CDR2 FYNNEI. The CDR3 has 16 amino acids. V lost 6 bases, J lost 3 bases, and 17 bases lay in between. The CDR3 loop reads CASRQGRLSANEKLFF. In nucleotides, the CDR3 is TGTGCCAGCAGACAGGGCCGACTCTCAGCTAATGAAAAACTGTTTTTT.